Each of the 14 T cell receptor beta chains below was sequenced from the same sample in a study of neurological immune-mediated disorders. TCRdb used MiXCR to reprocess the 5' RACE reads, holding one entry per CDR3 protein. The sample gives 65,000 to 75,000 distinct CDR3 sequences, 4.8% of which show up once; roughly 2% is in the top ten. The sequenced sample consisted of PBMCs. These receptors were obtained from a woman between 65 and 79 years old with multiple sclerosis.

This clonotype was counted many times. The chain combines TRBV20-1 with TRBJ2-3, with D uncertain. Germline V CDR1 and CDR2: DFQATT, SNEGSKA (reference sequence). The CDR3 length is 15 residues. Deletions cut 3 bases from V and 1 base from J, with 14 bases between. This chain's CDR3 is CSASPSERGTDTQYF. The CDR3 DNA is TGCAGTGCTAGCCCCTCGGAACGGGGCACAGATACGCAGTATTTT.

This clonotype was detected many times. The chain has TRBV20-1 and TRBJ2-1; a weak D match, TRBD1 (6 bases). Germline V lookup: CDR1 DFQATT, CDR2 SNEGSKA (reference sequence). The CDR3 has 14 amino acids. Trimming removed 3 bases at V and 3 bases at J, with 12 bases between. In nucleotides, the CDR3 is TGCAGTGCTAGGATGGAACAGGGCTACAATGAGCAGTTCTTC. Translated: CSARMEQGYNEQFF.

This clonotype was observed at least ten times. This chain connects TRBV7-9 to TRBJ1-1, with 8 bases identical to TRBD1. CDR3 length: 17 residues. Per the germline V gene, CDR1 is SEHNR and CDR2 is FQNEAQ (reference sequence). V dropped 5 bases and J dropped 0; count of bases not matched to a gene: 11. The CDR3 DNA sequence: TGTGCCAGCAGCCTAGGAACAGGGGGTATGGTGAACACTGAAGCTTTCTTT. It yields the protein CASSLGTGGMVNTEAFF.

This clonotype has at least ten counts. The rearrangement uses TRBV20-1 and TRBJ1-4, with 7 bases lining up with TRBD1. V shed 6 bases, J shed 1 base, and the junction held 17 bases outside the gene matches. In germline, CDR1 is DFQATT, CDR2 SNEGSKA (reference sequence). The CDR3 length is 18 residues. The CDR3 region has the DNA TGCAGTGCCAACTACCGACAGGGTAGAGGAAGAACTAATGAAAAACTGTTTTTT. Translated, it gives CSANYRQGRGRTNEKLFF.

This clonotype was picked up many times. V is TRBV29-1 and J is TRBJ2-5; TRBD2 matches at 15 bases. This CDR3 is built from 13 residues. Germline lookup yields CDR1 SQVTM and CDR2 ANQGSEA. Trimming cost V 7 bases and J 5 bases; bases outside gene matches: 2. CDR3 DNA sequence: TGCAGCGCCGGGACTAGCGGGAGGGAGACCCAGTACTTC. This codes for CSAGTSGRETQYF. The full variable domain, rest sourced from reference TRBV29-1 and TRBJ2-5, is SAVISQKPSRDICQRGTSLTIQCQVDSQVTMMFWYRQQPGQSLTLIATANQGSEATYESGFVIDKFPISRPNLTFSTLTVSNMSPEDSSIYLCSAGTSGRETQYFGPGTRLLVL.

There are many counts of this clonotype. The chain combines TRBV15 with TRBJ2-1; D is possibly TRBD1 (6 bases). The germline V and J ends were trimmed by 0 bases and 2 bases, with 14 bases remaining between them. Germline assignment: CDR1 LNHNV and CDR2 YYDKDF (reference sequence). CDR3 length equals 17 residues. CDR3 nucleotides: TGTGCCACCAGCAGAGATTGGAACAGGGTCACCTACAATGAGCAGTTCTTC. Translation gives CATSRDWNRVTYNEQFF.

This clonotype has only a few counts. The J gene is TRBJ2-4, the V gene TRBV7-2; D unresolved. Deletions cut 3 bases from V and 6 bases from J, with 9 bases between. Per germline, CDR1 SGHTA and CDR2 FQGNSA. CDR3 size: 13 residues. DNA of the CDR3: TGTGCCAGCAGCTTCGATGCCCGAAACATTCAGTACTTC. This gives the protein CASSFDARNIQYF.

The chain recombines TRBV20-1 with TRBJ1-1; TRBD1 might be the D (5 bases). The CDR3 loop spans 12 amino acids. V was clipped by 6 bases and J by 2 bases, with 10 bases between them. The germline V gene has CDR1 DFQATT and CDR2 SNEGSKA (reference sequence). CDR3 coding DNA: TGCAGTGCCTACCAGGGAAACACTGAAGCTTTCTTT. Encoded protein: CSAYQGNTEAFF.

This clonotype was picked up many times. CDR3 nucleotides: TGTGCCATCAGCGTTGGACAGCTATCCACTGAAGCTTTCTTT. Translated, it gives CAISVGQLSTEAFF. The chain is built from TRBV10-3 and TRBJ1-1, with a tentative D call TRBD1 (6 bases). Trimming shortened V by 6 bases and J by 4 bases, and 15 bases separated the two germline ends. CDR3 size: 14 residues. The germline gives CDR1 ENHRY, CDR2 SYGVKD.

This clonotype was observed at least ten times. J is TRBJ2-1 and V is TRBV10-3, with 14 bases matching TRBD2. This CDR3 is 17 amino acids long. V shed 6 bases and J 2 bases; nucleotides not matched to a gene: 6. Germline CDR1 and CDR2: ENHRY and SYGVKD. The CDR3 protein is CAISEGLAGDPYNEQFF. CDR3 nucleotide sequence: TGTGCCATCAGCGAGGGACTAGCGGGAGACCCCTACAATGAGCAGTTCTTC.

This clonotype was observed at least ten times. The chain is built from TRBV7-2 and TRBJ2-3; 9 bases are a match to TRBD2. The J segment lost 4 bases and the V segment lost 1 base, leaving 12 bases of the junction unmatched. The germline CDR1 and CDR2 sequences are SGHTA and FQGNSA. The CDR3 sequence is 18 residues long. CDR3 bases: TGTGCCAGCAGCTTAGTAGGCGGGAGGGCCAATTATCCAGATACGCAGTATTTT. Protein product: CASSLVGGRANYPDTQYF.

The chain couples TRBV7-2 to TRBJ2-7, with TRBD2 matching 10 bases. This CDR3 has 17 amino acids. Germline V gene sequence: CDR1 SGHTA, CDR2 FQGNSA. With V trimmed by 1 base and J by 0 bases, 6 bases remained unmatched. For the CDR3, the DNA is TGTGCCAGCAGCTTAGTATTACTAGCGGGGTTCTCCTACGAGCAGTACTTC. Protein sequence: CASSLVLLAGFSYEQYF.

As DNA, the CDR3 is TGCAGTGCTAGGGCCTTTGGGCGGAAGACATACGAGCAGTACTTC. Residues: CSARAFGRKTYEQYF. The V and J genes are TRBV20-1 and TRBJ2-7; D call uncertain. Trimming removed 3 bases at V and 4 bases at J, with 19 bases between. The CDR3 has 15 amino acids. The V gene's germline CDR1 is DFQATT and CDR2 SNEGSKA (reference sequence).

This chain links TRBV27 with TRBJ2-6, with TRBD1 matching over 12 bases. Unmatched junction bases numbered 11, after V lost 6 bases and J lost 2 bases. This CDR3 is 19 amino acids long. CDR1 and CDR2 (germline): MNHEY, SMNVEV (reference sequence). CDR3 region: CASSWDRGRIGTGANVLTF. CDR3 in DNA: TGTGCCAGCAGCTGGGACAGGGGGCGAATCGGGACTGGGGCCAACGTCCTGACTTTC. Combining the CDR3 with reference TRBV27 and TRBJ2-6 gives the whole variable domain EAQVTQNPRYLITVTGKKLTVTCSQNMNHEYMSWYRQDPGLGLRQIYYSMNVEVTDKGDVPEGYKVSRKEKRNFPLILESPSPNQTSLYFCASSWDRGRIGTGANVLTFGAGSRLTVL.